This entry describes one T cell receptor beta chain. One junction end does not reproduce the germline sequence, and a read error may be involved. Repertoires were generated with immunoSEQ multiplex PCR, while TCRdb's copy carries only in-frame clones and drops some. The sample consists of about 80,000 clones, about 91% of them appearing once. This entry comes from a study of T cell changes during pregnancy in multiple sclerosis. This CDR3 is built from 14 residues. CDR1 and CDR2 (germline): MNHNS, SASEGT. The V gene is TRBV6-1, the J gene TRBJ2-6; tentative D call: TRBD2 (5 bases). The sample consisted of peripheral blood, taken before pregnancy. The receptor was derived from a female donor with multiple sclerosis, enrolled in a pregnancy study. CDR3 sequence: CASSEARRTASGAF. The CDR3 DNA follows: TGTGCCAGCAGTGAAGCCCGGAGGACGGCCTCTGGTGCTTTC.